These 22 T cell receptor beta chains originate from one sample sequenced in a study of Tregs in tolerant kidney transplant recipients. After around 6 days with irradiated graft donor PBMCs, CFSE-labeled recipient PBMCs were FACS-sorted. Clones were sequenced by immunoSEQ multiplex PCR, and TCRdb holds only the in-frame ones, with some missing. This specimen shows a few thousand clones; the ten leading clones hold roughly 5.6%. No antigen has been assigned to these receptors. Sequences were derived from CD8+ T cells from blood cultured with allogeneic cells, sampled before the transplant. The receptors here all came from a human patient who received a combined kidney and bone marrow transplant.

This clone is labeled medium-sized (0.01 to 0.1%) based on frequency. The missing CDR3 end, 3 residues past where the read stops, is filled in from the germline J gene. The rearrangement uses TRBV12-3 or TRBV12-4 and TRBJ1-1; D is uncertain. The germline V and J ends were trimmed by 6 bases and 0 bases, with 8 bases remaining between them. The CDR3 sequence is 13 residues long. The CDR3 loop is CASSLTVNTEAFF. The CDR3 DNA, read in part, is TGTGCCAGCAGCCTCACAGTGAACACTGAA.

Concerning this clone: The read is 3 residues too short to cover the CDR3 end, so that end is filled in from the germline J gene. This chain connects TRBV10-3 to TRBJ2-7, with TRBD1 matching 7 bases. The germline V gene encodes CDR1 ENHRY and CDR2 SYGVKD. This CDR3 region has 14 residues. V gave up 3 bases and J gave up 6 bases; unmatched junction bases: 8. This CDR3 reads CAISETGAPVEQYF. The sequenced CDR3 bases are TGTGCCATCAGTGAAACAGGGGCTCCGGTCGAG.

This clone counts as medium-sized by frequency. The CDR3 extends 3 residues past the end of the read, so its final part is completed from the germline J gene. The gene calls are TRBV9 and TRBJ2-2; 11 nucleotides agree with TRBD2. The CDR3 runs 16 residues. Germline values: CDR1 SGDLS, CDR2 YYNGEE. V gave up 1 base and J gave up 6 bases; unmatched junction bases: 5. The covered CDR3 bases are TGTGCCAGCAGCGTATTTAGCGGGAGGGCCGCCGGGGAG. It specifies CASSVFSGRAAGE. The whole CDR3 sequence reads CASSVFSGRAAGELFF.

With respect to this clone: The read ends 3 residues shy of where the CDR3 ends; the end is completed using the germline J gene. This chain connects TRBV2 to TRBJ2-1, with 9 bases fitting TRBD2. The CDR3 is made up of 19 amino acids. The germline V gene has CDR1 SNHLY and CDR2 FYNNEI. Trimming took 10 bases from V and 6 from J; bases not matched to a gene: 25. CDR3 sequence reads: CATTTKSYAGGPRLNEQFF. The sequenced part of the CDR3 DNA is TGTGCCACCACCACAAAGAGCTACGCGGGAGGGCCCCGGCTCAATGAG.

With respect to this clone: The read finishes 3 residues shy of the CDR3 end, and the germline J gene is used to complete it. The genes are TRBV12-3 or TRBV12-4 and TRBJ2-5; no clear D gene. V lost 0 bases and J 2 bases, leaving 7 bases between the germline ends. This CDR3 is 14 amino acids long. CDR3 protein: CASSLARQQETQYF. CDR3 bases read: TGTGCCAGCAGTTTAGCGCGGCAACAAGAGACC.

This clone is deemed medium-sized by its frequency. Read data end 3 residues before the CDR3 end; the end is taken from the germline J gene. V gene TRBV14 combines with J gene TRBJ2-2; D is perhaps TRBD2 (6 bases). The germline V and J ends were trimmed by 3 bases and 3 bases, with 8 bases remaining between them. Germline values: CDR1 SGHDN, CDR2 FVKESK. The CDR3 is 14 residues long. The covered CDR3 bases are TGTGCCAGCAGCCAGGGACTGTACACCGGGGAG. Translating it yields CASSQGLYTGE. The complete CDR3 protein is CASSQGLYTGELFF.

By frequency, this clone is medium-sized (0.01 to 0.1%). With the read ending 3 residues before the CDR3 end, the germline J gene is used to fill in that end. The chain couples TRBV5-4 to TRBJ2-5; TRBD1 matches 8 bases. From germline, CDR1 is SGHNT and CDR2 YYREEE (reference sequence). This CDR3 region has 14 residues. V lost 3 bases to trimming and J lost 5 bases; unmatched junction nucleotides: 6. This CDR3 reads CASSSTGVGETQYF. CDR3 bases read: TGTGCCAGCAGCTCGACAGGGGTTGGGGAGACC.

On this clone: The read comes to an end 3 residues before the CDR3 does, leaving the germline J gene to fill in the end. This chain uses TRBV14 with TRBJ2-1, with D tentatively TRBD2 (5 bases). Trimming pared 3 bases from V and 4 bases from J, leaving 19 bases between. CDR1 SGHDN and CDR2 FVKESK come from the germline V gene. This CDR3 spans 17 amino acids. CDR3 DNA (partial): TGTGCCAGCAGCCAGGACCGAGGCGGCGGACTTTACAATGAG. Translating it yields CASSQDRGGGLYNE. The entire CDR3 reads CASSQDRGGGLYNEQFF.

Incomplete CDR3 DNA: TGCGCCAGCAGCCGGGACTCGCAGTCCACCTACGAG. It specifies CASSRDSQSTYE. The complete CDR3 sequence is CASSRDSQSTYEQYF. The chain employs TRBV10-2 and TRBJ2-7, with a weak D call TRBD2 (6 bases). With the read ending 3 residues before the CDR3 end, the germline J gene is used to fill in that end. Per the germline V gene, CDR1 is WSHSY and CDR2 is SAAADI. This CDR3 spans 15 amino acids. The V end was cut by 6 bases, the J end by 2 bases, with 17 bases between.

According to its frequency, this clone is medium-sized. The CDR3 end lies 3 residues beyond the end of the read and is filled in from the germline J gene. The chain combines TRBV30 with TRBJ1-1; no reliable D call. V lost 0 bases and J 7 bases, leaving 6 bases between the germline ends. The germline V gene has CDR1 GTSNPN and CDR2 SVGIG (reference sequence). The CDR3 is made up of 11 amino acids. CDR3 loop: CAWSVSFEAFF. CDR3 DNA (partial): TGTGCCTGGAGTGTTTCTTTTGAA. The whole variable domain, filled in from reference TRBV30 and TRBJ1-1, reads SQTIHQWPATLVQPVGSPLSLECTVEGTSNPNLYWYRQAAGRGLQLLFYSVGIGQISSEVPQNLSASRPQDRQFILSSKKLLLSDSGFYLCAWSVSFEAFFGQGTRLTVV.

This clone is classed as medium-sized (0.01 to 0.1%) by frequency. The CDR3 reads CSARSSGWGETQYF. The part of the CDR3 DNA that was read is TGCAGTGCTAGGTCTAGCGGGTGGGGAGAGACC. V is TRBV20-1 and J is TRBJ2-5; TRBD2 matches 8 bases. Read coverage stops 3 residues before the CDR3 terminus; the germline J gene supplies the remainder. The germline gives CDR1 DFQATT, CDR2 SNEGSKA (reference sequence). V dropped 3 bases and J dropped 4; count of bases not matched to a gene: 7. This CDR3 has 14 amino acids.

To note about this clone: Read sequence stops 3 residues before the CDR3 end, and the germline J gene provides the missing end. The chain combines TRBV7-6 with TRBJ2-7; 7 positions match TRBD1. J was trimmed by 5 bases and V by 5 bases; bases with no gene match: 9. The CDR3 consists of 14 residues. Germline lookup yields CDR1 SGHVS and CDR2 FNYEAQ. CDR3 DNA, as far as it was read: TGTGCCAGCAGCCCCGCCGACAGGGTGCACGAG. It encodes CASSPADRVHE. The full CDR3 is CASSPADRVHEQYF. Variable domain in full (rest from reference TRBV7-6 and TRBJ2-7): GAGVSQSPRYKVTKRGQDVALRCDPISGHVSLYWYRQALGQGPEFLTYFNYEAQQDKSGLPNDRFSAERPEGSISTLTIQRTEQRDSAMYRCASSPADRVHEQYFGPGTRLTVT.

As concerns this clone: Read sequence stops 3 residues before the CDR3 end, and the germline J gene provides the missing end. The chain combines TRBV10-1 with TRBJ2-2, with D hard to call. The germline CDR1 and CDR2 sequences are WNHNN and SYGVQD (reference sequence). The CDR3 contains 15 residues. V was shortened by 3 bases and J by 4 bases, with 12 bases between the two germline ends. CDR3 region: CASSEYFGGTGELFF. CDR3 DNA (partial): TGCGCCAGCAGTGAATATTTCGGTGGCACCGGGGAG.

A note on this clone: The read is 3 residues too short to cover the CDR3 end, so that end is filled in from the germline J gene. V gene TRBV7-7 combines with J gene TRBJ2-7; D may be TRBD2 (6 bases). Trimming took 1 base from V and 2 from J, leaving 12 bases between them. CDR1 is SSHAT and CDR2 is FNYEAQ in the germline V gene (reference sequence). The CDR3 is 15 amino acids. Partial CDR3 DNA: TGTGCCAGCAGCTTAGGGGCCGGGGGAACCTACGAG. It is translated as CASSLGAGGTYE. The whole CDR3 region reads CASSLGAGGTYEQYF.

With regard to this clone: The CDR3 extends 3 residues past the end of the read, so its final part is completed from the germline J gene. V usage is TRBV2 and J usage is TRBJ2-1; 7 nucleotides align to TRBD1. The CDR3 spans 14 residues. Per germline, CDR1 SNHLY and CDR2 FYNNEI. V lost 8 bases to trimming and J lost 7 bases; unmatched junction nucleotides: 11. The CDR3 sequence: CASRDRPSSNEQFF. The CDR3 bases that were read are TGTGCCAGCCGGGACAGACCCTCGAGTAATGAG.

As regards this clone: The read finishes 3 residues shy of the CDR3 end, and the germline J gene is used to complete it. The chain uses TRBV7-2 and TRBJ1-3; D not certain. The CDR3 covers 17 residues. CDR1 and CDR2 (germline): SGHTA, FQGNSA. The ends were cut back, 0 bases at V and 2 bases at J, with 14 bases in the middle. This chain's CDR3 is CASSLAAEPGPGNTIYF. The covered CDR3 bases are TGTGCCAGCAGCTTAGCTGCTGAACCAGGCCCTGGAAACACC. Together with reference TRBV7-2 and TRBJ1-3, the CDR3 gives the full variable domain: GAGVSQSPSNKVTEKGKDVELRCDPISGHTALYWYRQSLGQGLEFLIYFQGNSAPDKSGLPSDRFSAERTGGSVSTLTIQRTQQEDSAVYLCASSLAAEPGPGNTIYFGEGSWLTVV.

As concerns this clone: The read ends 3 residues shy of where the CDR3 ends; the end is completed using the germline J gene. V usage is TRBV19 and J usage is TRBJ2-7; 11 nucleotides match TRBD2. Germline V CDR1 and CDR2: LNHDA, SQIVND (reference sequence). This CDR3 spans 15 amino acids. Trimming at V came to 5 bases and at J to 3 bases, leaving 6 bases not matched to a gene. The CDR3: CASSPGTSGGYEQYF. Partial CDR3 DNA: TGTGCCAGTAGTCCTGGGACTAGCGGAGGCTACGAG.

As regards this clone: The missing CDR3 end, 3 residues past where the read stops, is filled in from the germline J gene. The chain combines TRBV5-1 with TRBJ2-7; 7 bases are shared with TRBD1. Germline loops: CDR1 SGHRS, CDR2 YFSETQ. This CDR3 is built from 13 residues. The ends lost 3 bases at V and 1 base at J; junction bases unmatched: 1. The DNA read from the CDR3 is TGCGCCAGCAGCTGGGACAGTTCCTACGAG. Amino acid sequence: CASSWDSSYE. In full, the CDR3 reads CASSWDSSYEQYF.

To note about this clone: The read is 3 residues too short to cover the CDR3 end, so that end is filled in from the germline J gene. The V call is TRBV11-1, the J call TRBJ2-2; 7 nucleotides align to TRBD2. V lost 2 bases to trimming and J lost 5 bases; unmatched junction nucleotides: 5. Germline values: CDR1 SGHAT, CDR2 FQDESV (reference sequence). The CDR3 length is 15 residues. CDR3 DNA, as far as it was read: TGTGCCAGCAGCTTATACCGGGGAGGGACCGGGGAG. Protein: CASSLYRGGTGE. The full-length CDR3 reads as CASSLYRGGTGELFF.

A note on this clone: The CDR3 end is not reached by the read, which stops 3 residues before it; the germline J gene fills it in. The rearrangement links TRBV6-1 to TRBJ1-5; TRBD1 is a possible D gene (6 bases). CDR3 length: 17 residues. The ends were cut back, 2 bases at V and 6 bases at J, with 20 bases in the middle. Looked up from germline, CDR1 is MNHNS and CDR2 is SASEGT. Partial CDR3 DNA: TGTGCCAGCAGTGAATGGGGAGTCGGGGGGCAAATTCAGCCC. It specifies CASSEWGVGGQIQP. The entire CDR3 protein reads CASSEWGVGGQIQPQHF.

Considering frequency, this clone is medium-sized. The CDR3 goes on 3 residues after the read ends, and that part is filled in from the germline J gene. The J gene is TRBJ2-2, the V gene TRBV20-1, with 9 bases that match TRBD2. In germline, CDR1 is DFQATT, CDR2 SNEGSKA (reference sequence). Unmatched junction bases numbered 7, after V lost 2 bases and J lost 3 bases. The CDR3 is 16 residues long. The part of the CDR3 DNA that was read is TGCAGTGCTAGACCACTCAGCGGGAGGTACACCGGGGAG. It specifies CSARPLSGRYTGE. The full CDR3 sequence reads CSARPLSGRYTGELFF.

This clone is labeled medium-sized based on frequency. The CDR3 goes on 3 residues after the read ends, and that part is filled in from the germline J gene. The chain combines TRBV24-1 with TRBJ2-3; 8 bases map to TRBD1. The CDR3 spans 17 residues. V gave up 1 base and J gave up 3 bases; unmatched junction bases: 8. From germline, CDR1 is KGHDR and CDR2 SFDVKD. Incomplete CDR3 DNA: TGTGCCACCAGTGATTTCGGCGGGCAGGGGGCAACAGATACG. It codes for CATSDFGGQGATDT. The whole CDR3 sequence reads CATSDFGGQGATDTQYF.